These 23 T cell receptor beta chains were all obtained from the same sample, sequenced in a study of blood T cell repertoires in COVID-19. Generated by immunoSEQ multiplex PCR, the TCRdb table keeps only in-frame clones and is missing some. The sample consists of 150,000 to 200,000 clones, about 87% of them appearing once. The specimen sequenced was peripheral blood. These receptors were obtained from a woman in her 70s with COVID-19, enrolled during active disease.

The rearrangement links TRBV12-5 to TRBJ2-3; 14 bases are shared with TRBD2. Germline CDR1 and CDR2: LGHNT and FRNRAP. V lost 1 base and J lost 0; bases outside the gene matches: 3. This CDR3 region has 18 residues. The CDR3 coding sequence is TGTGCTAGTGGTTTGGGACTAGCGGGAGGGCCTAGCACAGATACGCAGTATTTT. Its translation: CASGLGLAGGPSTDTQYF.

V usage is TRBV6-5 and J usage is TRBJ2-2; tentatively, D is TRBD2 (5 bases). Germline values: CDR1 MNHEY, CDR2 SVGAGI. This CDR3 region has 13 residues. Trimming shortened V by 6 bases and J by 5 bases, and 10 bases separated the two germline ends. The chain's CDR3 is CASRNRGTGELFF. The CDR3 DNA reads as TGTGCCAGCAGAAATCGGGGTACCGGGGAGCTGTTTTTT.

V is TRBV19 and J is TRBJ2-3, with 8 bases aligning to TRBD2. Germline V lookup: CDR1 LNHDA, CDR2 SQIVND (reference sequence). Trimming took 0 bases from V and 3 from J; bases not matched to a gene: 5. This CDR3 contains 16 residues. The CDR3 here is CASSIEASGQTDTQYF. The CDR3 DNA is TGTGCCAGTAGTATAGAGGCTAGCGGGCAGACAGATACGCAGTATTTT.

The chain links TRBV4-2 to TRBJ2-7; 8 bases are a match to TRBD2. Germline V CDR1 and CDR2: LGHNA, YNFKEQ. CDR3 length equals 14 residues. V was clipped by 2 bases and J by 4 bases; unmatched bases: 4. CDR3 in amino acids: CASSQSGLDYEQYF. The CDR3, as DNA: TGTGCCAGCAGCCAATCGGGACTAGATTACGAGCAGTACTTC.

The rearrangement uses TRBV5-6 and TRBJ1-2, with 8 bases that match TRBD1. V shed 2 bases and J 10 bases; nucleotides not matched to a gene: 10. This CDR3 region has 14 residues. The germline CDR1 and CDR2 sequences are SGHDT and YYEEEE. CDR3 bases: TGTGCCAGCAGCTTTTTTAGCGGACAGGGCGTCTACACCTTC. Translated: CASSFFSGQGVYTF.

V gene TRBV5-1 combines with J gene TRBJ2-7; D perhaps matches TRBD1 (6 bases). CDR3 length: 16 amino acids. Trimming stripped 5 bases from V and 3 bases from J, with 21 bases between. CDR1 is SGHRS and CDR2 is YFSETQ in the germline V gene. CDR3 sequence reads: CASSILPGQGSYEQYF. In DNA form, the CDR3 reads TGCGCCAGCAGTATACTACCGGGACAAGGAAGCTACGAGCAGTACTTC.

The V gene is TRBV7-3, the J gene TRBJ1-1; D gene uncertain. The CDR3 contains 13 residues. Trimming stripped 4 bases from V and 3 bases from J, with 9 bases between. Germline-derived CDR1 and CDR2 are SGHTA and FQGTGA. The CDR3 loop reads CASSSREDTEAFF. The CDR3 bases are TGTGCCAGCAGCTCTCGTGAGGACACTGAAGCTTTCTTT.

The chain recombines TRBV4-1 with TRBJ2-6, with a tentative D call TRBD1 (6 bases). Germline CDR1 is MGHRA and CDR2 is YSYEKL. V lost 4 bases to trimming and J lost 3 bases, with 16 bases between them. This CDR3 spans 17 amino acids. Written as DNA, the CDR3 is TGCGCCAGCAGCCGAGTGGCCCAGGGGAATGGGGCCAACGTCCTGACTTTC. Its protein product is CASSRVAQGNGANVLTF.

The chain has TRBV9 and TRBJ1-1; 10 nucleotides align to TRBD1. After removal of 0 bases from V and 3 bases from J, the junction contained 2 bases not matched to a gene. The CDR3 loop spans 15 amino acids. The germline CDR1 and CDR2 sequences are SGDLS and YYNGEE. For the CDR3, the DNA is TGTGCCAGCAGCGTAGGACAGGGGGCTTACACTGAAGCTTTCTTT. It translates to CASSVGQGAYTEAFF.

This chain connects TRBV9 to TRBJ2-3, with D unclear. V dropped 0 bases and J dropped 6 bases, with 14 bases sitting between them. Looked up from germline, CDR1 is SGDLS and CDR2 is YYNGEE. The CDR3 is 15 amino acids. The CDR3 loop is CASSVDLVSSDTQYF. Here the CDR3 DNA reads TGTGCCAGCAGCGTAGATCTAGTCTCGAGCGATACGCAGTATTTT.

The chain carries TRBV2 and TRBJ2-2; 8 bases map to TRBD2. The length of the CDR3 is 17 residues. V was clipped by 5 bases and J by 1 base; unmatched bases: 9. CDR1 is SNHLY and CDR2 is FYNNEI in the germline V gene. In DNA form, the CDR3 reads TGTGCCAGCAGTTCCCCGGGACTAGGCTTGAACACCGGGGAGCTGTTTTTT. Protein: CASSSPGLGLNTGELFF.

This clone was picked up a small number of times. The chain uses TRBV19 and TRBJ1-5, with TRBD1 matching over 8 bases. Per the germline V gene, CDR1 is LNHDA and CDR2 is SQIVND (reference sequence). The length of the CDR3 is 17 residues. Unmatched junction bases numbered 11, after V lost 1 base and J lost 6 bases. CDR3 in amino acids: CASSIVVWTGTVQPQHF. The CDR3 DNA sequence: TGTGCCAGTAGTATAGTGGTGTGGACAGGGACCGTTCAGCCCCAGCATTTT.

The gene calls are TRBV5-4 and TRBJ1-1; maybe TRBD1 (5 bases). The CDR3 covers 14 residues. Germline V gene data show CDR1 as SGHNT and CDR2 as YYREEE (reference sequence). Trimming took 0 bases from V and 2 from J, leaving 8 bases between them. The CDR3 sequence: CASSLVQGNTEAFF. In nucleotides, the CDR3 is TGTGCCAGCAGCTTGGTCCAGGGAAACACTGAAGCTTTCTTT.

This clone was seen a single time. Other DNA sequences in this sample translate to the same CDR3. This chain uses TRBV27 with TRBJ1-2; the D is unclear. The CDR3 has 12 residues. Trimming left V 5 bases short and J 6 bases short, with 10 bases between. CDR1 is MNHEY, CDR2 SMNVEV, per germline (reference sequence). CDR3 sequence (DNA): TGTGCCAGCAGTCTGGGAGGAGATGGCTACACCTTC. Translation gives CASSLGGDGYTF.

This chain links TRBV19 with TRBJ2-7; 10 bases are shared with TRBD2. The junction had 10 bases not matched to a gene; V was cut back by 9 bases and J by 2 bases. Germline assignment: CDR1 LNHDA and CDR2 SQIVND (reference sequence). The CDR3 is 15 residues long. Written as DNA, the CDR3 is TGTGCCAGACCTCGCCTAGCGGGGGTACCCTACGAGCAGTACTTC. Translation gives CARPRLAGVPYEQYF.

The chain couples TRBV3-1 (or the pseudogene TRBV3-2) to TRBJ2-7; 9 bases are a match to TRBD1. The CDR3 extends over 15 amino acids. With V trimmed by 3 bases and J by 2 bases, 5 bases remained unmatched. The germline V gene encodes CDR1 LGHDT and CDR2 YNNKEL (reference sequence). In DNA, the CDR3 is TGTGCCAGCAGCCAGGGCAGGACAGGGGCCTACGAGCAGTACTTC. This gives the protein CASSQGRTGAYEQYF.

This clone was detected once. The chain employs TRBV7-9 and TRBJ1-2, with 9 bases fitting TRBD1. V was pared by 5 bases and J by 4 bases, with 5 bases of the junction left unmatched. This CDR3 comprises 14 residues. CDR1 SEHNR and CDR2 FQNEAQ come from the germline V gene (reference sequence). The chain's CDR3 is CASSSTGGGYGYTF. The CDR3 DNA is TGTGCCAGCAGCAGCACAGGGGGCGGCTATGGCTACACCTTC.

The chain recombines TRBV30 with TRBJ1-3; a weak D match, TRBD1 (5 bases). V lost 0 bases, J lost 0 bases, and 9 bases lay in between. The CDR3 sequence is 15 residues long. Per the germline V gene, CDR1 is GTSNPN and CDR2 is SVGIG (reference sequence). The DNA of the CDR3 is TGTGCCTGGAGTGTACGGGGGAGCTCTGGAAACACCATATATTTT. Protein sequence: CAWSVRGSSGNTIYF.

The CDR3 bases are TGTGCCAGTAGTATGCAGGGGGACAATGAGCAGTTCTTC. It translates to CASSMQGDNEQFF. V usage is TRBV19 and J usage is TRBJ2-1; 7 nucleotides line up with TRBD1. Germline CDR1 and CDR2: LNHDA and SQIVND (reference sequence). This CDR3 has 13 residues. V was clipped by 3 bases and J by 5 bases; unmatched bases: 1.

The chain uses TRBV20-1 and TRBJ1-1; D uncertain. The CDR3 consists of 11 residues. Trimming removed 3 bases at V and 6 bases at J, with 8 bases between. CDR1 DFQATT and CDR2 SNEGSKA come from the germline V gene (reference sequence). CDR3 DNA: TGCAGTGCTAGCCTTAGTGCTGAAGCTTTCTTT. As protein: CSASLSAEAFF.

This chain uses TRBV5-1 with TRBJ2-1; 8 bases are a match to TRBD1. This CDR3 has 14 residues. V gave up 4 bases and J gave up 3 bases; unmatched junction bases: 3. CDR1 is SGHRS, CDR2 YFSETQ, per germline. The CDR3: CASSEGQVYNEQFF. CDR3 sequence (DNA): TGCGCCAGCAGCGAGGGACAGGTCTACAATGAGCAGTTCTTC.

V and J are TRBV5-1 and TRBJ2-7, with 12 bases fitting TRBD2. With 3 bases clipped from V and 7 bases from J, the junction kept 11 bases outside the gene matches. The CDR3 spans 16 residues. Germline V gene sequence: CDR1 SGHRS, CDR2 YFSETQ. This chain's CDR3 is CASSWRLAGASGEQYF. As DNA, the CDR3 is TGCGCCAGCAGCTGGAGACTAGCGGGAGCGTCGGGGGAGCAGTACTTC.

This chain links TRBV5-4 with TRBJ2-7, with TRBD1 matching over 7 bases. V shed 2 bases and J 4 bases; nucleotides not matched to a gene: 3. Germline loops: CDR1 SGHNT, CDR2 YYREEE (reference sequence). CDR3 size: 13 residues. The CDR3 here is CASSLQGSYEQYF. In DNA, the CDR3 is TGTGCCAGCAGCTTACAGGGGTCGTACGAGCAGTACTTC.